Listed below are T cell receptor beta chains from one sample, sequenced in a study of control samples from healthy donors and cancer patients. The protocol was immunoSEQ multiplex PCR, while the TCRdb copy is restricted to in-frame clones and leaves out a portion. The sample lists about 140,000 clones, about 90% occurring once. Material: blood. The source of these receptors is a man aged 18-30 years in good health. The CDR3 runs from the conserved cysteine through the conserved F or W. The D gene is left open where the match is weak. A row's size may be missing; if present it is once, few, many or a size class.

>TRBV5-1|few|-|TRBJ2-7|14
TGCGCCAGCAGCTTGGCCTTGGCCACCTACGAGCAGTACTTC
CASSLALATYEQYF
>TRBV28|-|TRBD1|TRBJ1-5|14
TGTGCCAGCAGGCAGGGGGGCGGAAATCAGCCCCAGCATTTT
CASRQGGGNQPQHF
>TRBV21-1|-|-|TRBJ2-7|15
TGTGCCAGCAGCAAAGAGAGACAAAAAGACTACGAGCAGTACTTC
CASSKERQKDYEQYF
>TRBV3-1/TRBV3-2|-|TRBD2|TRBJ2-1|15
TGTGCCAGCAGCTGGAGCGGGGGGGCTGGGAATGAGCAGTTCTTC
CASSWSGGAGNEQFF
>TRBV9|-|-|TRBJ1-2|13
TGTGCCAGCAGTACAAGAGACGGATATGGCTACACCTTC
CASSTRDGYGYTF
>TRBV18|-|TRBD1|TRBJ1-2|15
TGTGCCAGCTCACAGGGACAGGGATTCATCGCTGGCTACACCTTC
CASSQGQGFIAGYTF
>TRBV5-1|-|-|TRBJ2-1|16
TGCGCCAGCAGCTTGGAAGGGACAATGGCGGACAATGAGCAGTTCTTC
CASSLEGTMADNEQFF
>TRBV28|few|-|TRBJ1-5|12
TGTGCCAGCTGGGCGGGCAATCAGCCCCAGCATTTT
CASWAGNQPQHF
>TRBV9|-|TRBD2|TRBJ2-1|18
TGTGCCAGCAGCGGCGGGACTAGCGGGGGTACAAGCTACAATGAGCAGTTCTTC
CASSGGTSGGTSYNEQFF
>TRBV30|-|-|TRBJ1-6|11
TGTGCCTGGAGTCACGGCGACTTCCTCCACTTT
CAWSHGDFLHF
>TRBV3-1/TRBV3-2|-|-|TRBJ1-4|13
TGTGCCAGCGAAGAGTCCGCAAATGAAAAACTGTTTTTT
CASEESANEKLFF
>TRBV7-3|-|TRBD1|TRBJ2-2|15
TGTGCCAGCAGACCCGGGACAGAGAACACCGGGGAGCTGTTTTTT
CASRPGTENTGELFF
>TRBV29-1|few|-|TRBJ1-5|14
TGCAGCGTTGTTGAGGGCCCGGGCAATCAGCCCCAGCATTTT
CSVVEGPGNQPQHF
>TRBV27|-|TRBD1|TRBJ2-1|18
TGTGCCAGCAGTTTGTACGGGACAGGGGTTAGGCGTGGTAATGAGCAGTTCTTC
CASSLYGTGVRRGNEQFF
>TRBV6-1|medium-sized|-|TRBJ1-4|18
TGTGCCAGCAGTGAAACACTAAATGAGGGGGAGGGCGATGAAAAACTGTTTTTT
CASSETLNEGEGDEKLFF
>TRBV7-9|-|-|TRBJ2-3|16
TGTGCCAGCAGCGAAATTGGGGGGCGAGAGTTAGATACGCAGTATTTT
CASSEIGGRELDTQYF
>TRBV18|-|-|TRBJ2-2|15
TGTGCCAGCTCACCGGGGACCATGAACACCGGGGAGCTGTTTTTT
CASSPGTMNTGELFF
>TRBV7-2|once|-|TRBJ2-7|14
TGTGCCAGCAGCTTAGAATTAACAGGGTCTGAGCAGTACTTC
CASSLELTGSEQYF
>TRBV19|once|TRBD1|TRBJ2-5|14
TGTGCCAGTAAATCGGACAGGAACCAAGAGACCCAGTACTTC
CASKSDRNQETQYF
>TRBV4-3|-|TRBD2|TRBJ2-3|17
TGCGCCAGCAGCCAAACTGGACTAGCGGGGACCACAGATACGCAGTATTTT
CASSQTGLAGTTDTQYF
>TRBV4-3|-|TRBD2|TRBJ2-1|17
TGCGCCAGCAGCCAAGATTCGAGCGGGGGGGCCGGCAATGAGCAGTTCTTC
CASSQDSSGGAGNEQFF
>TRBV19|-|TRBD1|TRBJ2-7|14
TGTGCCAGTAGCCATGACAGGGTAAGCTACGAGCAGTACTTC
CASSHDRVSYEQYF
>TRBV19|-|TRBD1|TRBJ2-6|17
TGTGCCAGGGGACAGGGCCCCTCCTTCGCAGGCGCCAACGTCCTGACTTTC
CARGQGPSFAGANVLTF
>TRBV4-2|-|-|TRBJ1-2|14
TGTGCCAGCAGTCCTGGGACCCGGGGATATGGCTACACCTTC
CASSPGTRGYGYTF
>TRBV19|-|-|TRBJ2-7|14
TGTGCCAGTAGTATTTCGTCCTTGGTTTACGAGCAGTACTTC
CASSISSLVYEQYF
>TRBV12-3/TRBV12-4|-|-|TRBJ1-2|12
TGTGCCAGCAGTTCCGGGAACTATGGCTACACCTTC
CASSSGNYGYTF
>TRBV14|-|-|TRBJ2-3|13
TGTGCCAGCAGCCACTCCCTCACAGATACGCAGTATTTT
CASSHSLTDTQYF
>TRBV7-7|-|-|TRBJ2-3|13
TGTGCCAGCAGCCCCTCGGTGGGGGATACGCAGTATTTT
CASSPSVGDTQYF
>TRBV28|few|-|TRBJ1-6|12
TGTGCCACGGCTGGGGGGAATTCACCCCTCCACTTT
CATAGGNSPLHF
>TRBV5-5|-|TRBD2|TRBJ2-5|17
TGTGCCAGCAGCTTCCAAAGTCGGGGGGGCCTGCGCGAGACCCAGTACTTC
CASSFQSRGGLRETQYF
>TRBV28|-|-|TRBJ1-4|15
TGTGCCAGCAGTTTATCCGGGCAAACTAATGAAAAACTGTTTTTT
CASSLSGQTNEKLFF
>TRBV4-3|-|TRBD1|TRBJ2-7|15
TGCGCCAGCAGCCAACTACCGGGACAGGGGGGTGAGCAGTACTTC
CASSQLPGQGGEQYF
>TRBV27|-|TRBD1|TRBJ1-5|15
TGTGCCAGCGGAATTACAGGGGCGAGCAATCAGCCCCAGCATTTT
CASGITGASNQPQHF
>TRBV28|-|-|TRBJ2-7|13
TGTGCCAGCTCCACGGCGGGGGCGGGGGAGCAGTACTTC
CASSTAGAGEQYF
>TRBV5-1|-|TRBD1|TRBJ2-3|16
TGCGCCAGCAGCCGCGAGGGGGGACAGGGGGCTGATACGCAGTATTTT
CASSREGGQGADTQYF
>TRBV18|-|TRBD1|TRBJ2-7|16
TGTGCCAGCTCACCCCAGGCCGGGACAGGCGCCTACGAGCAGTACTTC
CASSPQAGTGAYEQYF
>TRBV3-1/TRBV3-2|-|TRBD1|TRBJ2-4|15
TGTGCCAGCAGCCCGACAGGGGTAGCCAAAAACATTCAGTACTTC
CASSPTGVAKNIQYF
>TRBV5-6|-|-|TRBJ2-1|15
TGTGCCAGCAGCAAACCGGCTGGGGGGTACAATGAGCAGTTCTTC
CASSKPAGGYNEQFF
>TRBV7-6|-|-|TRBJ1-1|14
TGTGCCAGCAGCTTAGGGGCGGCGAACACTGAAGCTTTCTTT
CASSLGAANTEAFF
>TRBV3-1/TRBV3-2|-|-|TRBJ2-7|21
TGTGCCAGCAGCCAAGTTTCTTTGACGGGGCCAAATCCCATCCGTGTCCACGAGCAGTACTTC
CASSQVSLTGPNPIRVHEQYF
>TRBV2|-|TRBD1|TRBJ2-4|14
TGTGCCAGCAGCCCCGGGACAGCAAAAAACATTCAGTACTTC
CASSPGTAKNIQYF
>TRBV29-1|-|TRBD1|TRBJ2-3|13
TGCAGCGTTGAAGTGGGACAGGGGGATACGCAGTATTTT
CSVEVGQGDTQYF
>TRBV12-3/TRBV12-4|-|-|TRBJ1-1|11
TGTGCCAGCAGTTTTACAGGTGAAGCTTTCTTT
CASSFTGEAFF
>TRBV4-3|-|TRBD1|TRBJ2-3|17
TGCGCCAGCAGCCAACCTGGGTCCGGGACAGGGAGAGATACGCAGTATTTT
CASSQPGSGTGRDTQYF
>TRBV9|-|-|TRBJ2-7|14
TGTGCCAGCAGTCTTTCGCCGGGCCCCTACGAGCAGTACTTC
CASSLSPGPYEQYF
>TRBV20-1|-|-|TRBJ2-1|11
TGCAGTGCTAGAGATATGTTTGAGCAGTTCTTC
CSARDMFEQFF
>TRBV11-2|-|-|TRBJ2-5|13
TGTGCCAGCAGCCCAGGCAGTCAAGAGACCCAGTACTTC
CASSPGSQETQYF
>TRBV27|-|TRBD2|TRBJ2-7|12
TGTGCCAGCCGGGGGGGCCCGGGGGAGCAGTACTTC
CASRGGPGEQYF
>TRBV5-1|-|-|TRBJ2-7|16
TGCGCCAGCAGCTTGGCCGTTAGTTCGCGGGGCTACGAGCAGTACTTC
CASSLAVSSRGYEQYF
>TRBV28|-|-|TRBJ1-1|16
TGTGCCAGCAGTACCCGCCGGTTGGGGGGGAACACTGAAGCTTTCTTT
CASSTRRLGGNTEAFF
>TRBV4-3|-|-|TRBJ2-7|16
TGCGCCAGCAGCCAAGATTTTGCGGGGCGCCCCTACGAGCAGTACTTC
CASSQDFAGRPYEQYF
>TRBV6-6|-|-|TRBJ1-3|14
TGTGCCAGCAGTTACTGGTGGTGGGGAAACACCATATATTTT
CASSYWWWGNTIYF
>TRBV3-1/TRBV3-2|-|TRBD2|TRBJ2-1|16
TGTGCCAGCAGCCCTCATTTTAGCGGGGGGGACGATGAGCAGTTCTTC
CASSPHFSGGDDEQFF
>TRBV11-3|-|-|TRBJ2-7|16
TGTGCCAGCAGCTTAGCAACGGCAGGTGGGTCCTACGAGCAGTACTTC
CASSLATAGGSYEQYF
>TRBV27|-|TRBD1|TRBJ1-1|13
TGTGCCAGCAAACCCAGGACAGGGGGCGACGCTTTCTTT
CASKPRTGGDAFF